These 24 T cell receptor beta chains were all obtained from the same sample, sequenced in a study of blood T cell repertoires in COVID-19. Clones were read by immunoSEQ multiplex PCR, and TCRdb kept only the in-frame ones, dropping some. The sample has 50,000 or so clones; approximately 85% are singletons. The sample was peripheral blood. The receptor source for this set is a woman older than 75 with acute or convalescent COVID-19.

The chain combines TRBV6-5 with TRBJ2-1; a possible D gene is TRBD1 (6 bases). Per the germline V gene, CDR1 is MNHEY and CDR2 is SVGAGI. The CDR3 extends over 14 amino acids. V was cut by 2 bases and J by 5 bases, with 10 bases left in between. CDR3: CASSYPDSDNEQFF. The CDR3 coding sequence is TGTGCCAGCAGTTACCCGGACAGTGACAATGAGCAGTTCTTC.

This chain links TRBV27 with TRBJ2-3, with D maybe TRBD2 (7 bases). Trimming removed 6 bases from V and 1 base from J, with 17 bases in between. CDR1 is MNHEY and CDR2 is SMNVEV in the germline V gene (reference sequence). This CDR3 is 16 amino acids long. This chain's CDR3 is CASRRGPSGRTDTQYF. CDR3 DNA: TGTGCCAGCAGGCGGGGGCCTAGCGGACGCACAGATACGCAGTATTTT.

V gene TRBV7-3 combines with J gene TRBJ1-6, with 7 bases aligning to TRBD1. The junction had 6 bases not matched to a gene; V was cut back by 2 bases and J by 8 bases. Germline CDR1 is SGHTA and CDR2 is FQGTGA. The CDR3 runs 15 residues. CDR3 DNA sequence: TGTGCCAGCAGCTTACAAGGGGGCGCGCATTCACCCCTCCACTTT. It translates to CASSLQGGAHSPLHF.

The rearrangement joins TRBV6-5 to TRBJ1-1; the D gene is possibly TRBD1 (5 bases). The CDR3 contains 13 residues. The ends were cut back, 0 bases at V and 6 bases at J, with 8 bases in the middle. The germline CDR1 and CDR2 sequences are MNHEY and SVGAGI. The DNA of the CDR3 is TGTGCCAGCAGTTACTCGAACAGGCCTGAAGCTTTCTTT. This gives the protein CASSYSNRPEAFF.

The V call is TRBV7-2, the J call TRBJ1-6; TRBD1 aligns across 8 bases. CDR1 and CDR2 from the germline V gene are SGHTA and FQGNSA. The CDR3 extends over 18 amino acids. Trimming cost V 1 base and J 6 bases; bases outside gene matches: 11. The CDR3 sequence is CASSLVGTGDGFNSPLHF. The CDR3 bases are TGTGCCAGCAGCTTAGTAGGGACAGGAGACGGGTTTAATTCACCCCTCCACTTT.

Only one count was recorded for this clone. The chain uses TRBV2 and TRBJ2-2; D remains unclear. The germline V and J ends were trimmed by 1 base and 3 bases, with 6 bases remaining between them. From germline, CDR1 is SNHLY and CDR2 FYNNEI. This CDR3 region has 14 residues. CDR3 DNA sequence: TGTGCCAGCAGTGAAGAAGCCTACACCGGGGAGCTGTTTTTT. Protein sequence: CASSEEAYTGELFF.

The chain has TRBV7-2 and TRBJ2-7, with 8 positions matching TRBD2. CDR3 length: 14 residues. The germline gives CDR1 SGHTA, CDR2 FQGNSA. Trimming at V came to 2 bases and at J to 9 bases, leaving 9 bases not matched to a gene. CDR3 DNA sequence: TGTGCCAGCAGCTTAAGGGGACTAGAACTCGCGCAGTACTTC. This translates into CASSLRGLELAQYF. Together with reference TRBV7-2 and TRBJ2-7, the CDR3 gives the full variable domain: GAGVSQSPSNKVTEKGKDVELRCDPISGHTALYWYRQSLGQGLEFLIYFQGNSAPDKSGLPSDRFSAERTGGSVSTLTIQRTQQEDSAVYLCASSLRGLELAQYFGPGTRLTVT.

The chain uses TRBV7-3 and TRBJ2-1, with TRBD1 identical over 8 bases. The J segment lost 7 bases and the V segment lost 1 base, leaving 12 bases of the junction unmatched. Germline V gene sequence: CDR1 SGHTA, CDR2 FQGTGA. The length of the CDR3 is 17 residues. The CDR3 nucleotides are TGTGCCAGCAGCTTAATACTTGGGTCAGGGGGCTTGAATGAGCAGTTCTTC. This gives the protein CASSLILGSGGLNEQFF.

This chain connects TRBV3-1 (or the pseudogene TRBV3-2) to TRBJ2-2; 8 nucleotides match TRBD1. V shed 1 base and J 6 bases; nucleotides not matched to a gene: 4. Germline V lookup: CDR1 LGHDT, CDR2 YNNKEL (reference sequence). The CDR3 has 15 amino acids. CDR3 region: CASSQGTGSSGELFF. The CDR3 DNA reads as TGTGCCAGCAGCCAAGGGACAGGGTCGTCCGGGGAGCTGTTTTTT.

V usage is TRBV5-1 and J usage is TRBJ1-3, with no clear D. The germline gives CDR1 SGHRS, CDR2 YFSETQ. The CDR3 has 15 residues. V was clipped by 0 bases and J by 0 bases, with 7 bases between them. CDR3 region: CASSLGGRSGNTIYF. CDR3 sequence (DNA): TGCGCCAGCAGCTTGGGAGGGCGCTCTGGAAACACCATATATTTT.

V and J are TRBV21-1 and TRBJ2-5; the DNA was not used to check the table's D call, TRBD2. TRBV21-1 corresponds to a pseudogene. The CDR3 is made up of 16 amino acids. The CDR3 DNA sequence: TGTGCCAGCAGCAATGTAGCGGGAGGAGGGGGGGAGACCCAGTACTTC. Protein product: CASSNVAGGGGETQYF.

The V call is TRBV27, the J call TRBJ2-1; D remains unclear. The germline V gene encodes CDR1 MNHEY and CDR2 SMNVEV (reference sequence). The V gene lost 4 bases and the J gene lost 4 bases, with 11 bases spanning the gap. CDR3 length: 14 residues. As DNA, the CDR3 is TGTGCCAGCAGTTCTGGTAGAGGATACAATGAGCAGTTCTTC. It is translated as CASSSGRGYNEQFF.

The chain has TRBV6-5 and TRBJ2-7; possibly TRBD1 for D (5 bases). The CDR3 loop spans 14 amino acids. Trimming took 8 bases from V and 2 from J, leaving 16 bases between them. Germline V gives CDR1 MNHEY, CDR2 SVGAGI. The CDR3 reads CASLPDRSAYEQYF. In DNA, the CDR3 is TGTGCCAGCTTACCTGACAGATCGGCCTACGAGCAGTACTTC.

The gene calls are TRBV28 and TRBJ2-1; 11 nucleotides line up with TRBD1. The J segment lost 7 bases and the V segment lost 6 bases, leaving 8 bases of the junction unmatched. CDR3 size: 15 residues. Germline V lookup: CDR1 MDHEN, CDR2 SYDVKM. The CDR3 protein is CASRTRGQGGNEQFF. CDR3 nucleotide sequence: TGTGCCAGCAGGACAAGGGGACAGGGGGGGAATGAGCAGTTCTTC.

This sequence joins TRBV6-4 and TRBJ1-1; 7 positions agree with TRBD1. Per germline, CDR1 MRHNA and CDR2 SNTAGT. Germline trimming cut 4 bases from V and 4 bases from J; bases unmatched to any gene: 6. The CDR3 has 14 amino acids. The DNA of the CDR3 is TGTGCCAGCAGTGCCGACAGGGTTGGCACTGAAGCTTTCTTT. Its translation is CASSADRVGTEAFF.

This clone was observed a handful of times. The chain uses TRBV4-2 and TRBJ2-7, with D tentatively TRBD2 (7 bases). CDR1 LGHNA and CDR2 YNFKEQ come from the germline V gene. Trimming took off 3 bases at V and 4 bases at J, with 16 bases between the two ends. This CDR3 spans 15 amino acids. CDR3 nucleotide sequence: TGTGCCAGCAGCCATGATCGGGGGGCCATATACGAGCAGTACTTC. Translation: CASSHDRGAIYEQYF.

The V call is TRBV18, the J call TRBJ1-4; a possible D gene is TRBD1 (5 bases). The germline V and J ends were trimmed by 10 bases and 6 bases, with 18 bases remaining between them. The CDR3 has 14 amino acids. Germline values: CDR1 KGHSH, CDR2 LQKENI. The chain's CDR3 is CATSQQGVHEKLFF. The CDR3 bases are TGTGCCACTTCACAGCAAGGGGTGCATGAAAAACTGTTTTTT.

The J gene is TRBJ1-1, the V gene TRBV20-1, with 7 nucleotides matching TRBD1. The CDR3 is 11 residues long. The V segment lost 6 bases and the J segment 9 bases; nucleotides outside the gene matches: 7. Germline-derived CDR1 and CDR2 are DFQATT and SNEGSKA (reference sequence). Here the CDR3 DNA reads TGCAGTGCAAACTCGGGACAGCAAGCTTTCTTT. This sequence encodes CSANSGQQAFF.

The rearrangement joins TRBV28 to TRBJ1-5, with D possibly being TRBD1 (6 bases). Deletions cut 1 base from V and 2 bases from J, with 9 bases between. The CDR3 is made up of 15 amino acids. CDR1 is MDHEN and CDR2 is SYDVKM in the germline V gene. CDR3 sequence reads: CASSLYRVRNQPQHF. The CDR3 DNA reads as TGTGCCAGCAGTTTATACAGGGTACGCAATCAGCCCCAGCATTTT.

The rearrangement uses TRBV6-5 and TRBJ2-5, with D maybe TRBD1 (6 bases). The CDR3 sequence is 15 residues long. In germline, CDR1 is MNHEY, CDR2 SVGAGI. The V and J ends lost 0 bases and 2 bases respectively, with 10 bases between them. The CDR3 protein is CASSYSQGKQETQYF. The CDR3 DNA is TGTGCCAGCAGTTACTCGCAGGGGAAACAAGAGACCCAGTACTTC.

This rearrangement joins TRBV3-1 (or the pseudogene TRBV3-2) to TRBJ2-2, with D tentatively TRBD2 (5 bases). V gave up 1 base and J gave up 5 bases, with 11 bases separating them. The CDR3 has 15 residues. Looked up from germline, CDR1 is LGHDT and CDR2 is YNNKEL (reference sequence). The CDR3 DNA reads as TGTGCCAGCAGCCAAGGAGGGAAAAGAACCGGGGAGCTGTTTTTT. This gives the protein CASSQGGKRTGELFF.

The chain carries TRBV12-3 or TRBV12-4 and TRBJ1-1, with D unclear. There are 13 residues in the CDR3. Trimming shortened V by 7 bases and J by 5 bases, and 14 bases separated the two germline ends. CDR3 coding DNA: TGTGCCAGCAAACGACTGGATCGGACTGAAGCTTTCTTT. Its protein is CASKRLDRTEAFF.

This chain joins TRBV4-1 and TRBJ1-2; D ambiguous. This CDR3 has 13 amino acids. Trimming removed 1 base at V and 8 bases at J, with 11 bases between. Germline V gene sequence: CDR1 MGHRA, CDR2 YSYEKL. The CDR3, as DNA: TGCGCCAGCAGCCAAGTCGAGGACTCAGGCTACACCTTC. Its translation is CASSQVEDSGYTF.

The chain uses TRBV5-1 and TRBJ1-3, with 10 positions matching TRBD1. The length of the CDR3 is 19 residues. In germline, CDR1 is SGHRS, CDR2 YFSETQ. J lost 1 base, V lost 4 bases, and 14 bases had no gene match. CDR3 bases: TGCGCCAGCAGCCCTTTCCTGGGGACAGGGGTAGGGTCTGGAAACACCATATATTTT. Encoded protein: CASSPFLGTGVGSGNTIYF.